The 10 T cell receptor beta chains given below trace back to one sample, sequenced in a study of cytomegalovirus exposure and HLA in healthy donors. 60 Vbeta and 13 Jbeta primers were used in PCR. Sequenced by immunoSEQ multiplex PCR; TCRdb stores in-frame clones only, minus some. The sample lists around 140,000 clones, approximately 80% occurring once. The sequencing input was PBMCs. The receptors were gathered from a woman between 18 and 29 years old in good health and CMV-seronegative.

The chain carries TRBV6-1 and TRBJ2-1, with TRBD2 matching over 10 bases. CDR3 length: 16 amino acids. In germline, CDR1 is MNHNS, CDR2 SASEGT. J was trimmed by 7 bases and V by 1 base; bases with no gene match: 7. In nucleotides, the CDR3 is TGTGCCAGCAGTGAAGAAGTTAGCGGGAGGAGGAATGAGCAGTTCTTC. Protein product: CASSEEVSGRRNEQFF.

The chain recombines TRBV28 with TRBJ1-5; no firm D call. The CDR3 sequence is 15 residues long. Germline CDR1 is MDHEN and CDR2 is SYDVKM. With 6 bases removed from V and 0 bases from J, the gap between germline ends came to 12 bases. The DNA for the CDR3 is TGTGCCAGCAGATCGAGAGGGAATAGCAATCAGCCCCAGCATTTT. This gives the protein CASRSRGNSNQPQHF.

The chain employs TRBV2 and TRBJ2-7; 7 bases agree with TRBD1. This CDR3 has 14 residues. V shed 6 bases, J shed 0 bases, and the junction held 5 bases outside the gene matches. Germline CDR1 SNHLY, CDR2 FYNNEI. The CDR3 sequence is CASRATGSSYEQYF. CDR3 coding DNA: TGTGCCAGCAGGGCGACAGGGAGCTCCTACGAGCAGTACTTC.

This clone was observed once. In nucleotides, the CDR3 is TGTGCCAGCAGCAAGGGACAGGGGGCGTCCGACGAGCAGTACTTC. The encoded protein is CASSKGQGASDEQYF. The genes are TRBV7-9 and TRBJ2-7, with 12 nucleotides matching TRBD1. Trimming took 5 bases from V and 5 from J; bases not matched to a gene: 7. Germline CDR1 SEHNR, CDR2 FQNEAQ (reference sequence). The CDR3 has 15 residues.

This clone occurred once. The V gene is TRBV30, the J gene TRBJ2-1; 9 positions match TRBD1. This CDR3 comprises 16 residues. The V gene end was trimmed by 4 bases and the J gene end by 3 bases; junction bases not matched to a gene: 10. The germline V gene encodes CDR1 GTSNPN and CDR2 SVGIG (reference sequence). CDR3 bases: TGTGCCTGGACCCGGCGGACAGGGGATTACTACAATGAGCAGTTCTTC. This translates into CAWTRRTGDYYNEQFF.

J is TRBJ1-2 and V is TRBV23-1, with D tentatively TRBD1 (5 bases). TRBV23-1 has ORF status, its function being uncertain. This CDR3 is built from 16 residues. The V gene lost 7 bases and the J gene lost 0 bases, with 18 bases spanning the gap. CDR3 loop: CASISREGEANYGYTF. The CDR3 coding sequence is TGCGCCAGCATTAGCAGGGAAGGGGAAGCTAACTATGGCTACACCTTC.

This chain connects TRBV6-5 to TRBJ2-7; D is unclear. The germline gives CDR1 MNHEY, CDR2 SVGAGI. This CDR3 spans 13 amino acids. V lost 5 bases and J 2 bases, leaving 10 bases between the germline ends. CDR3 sequence (DNA): TGTGCCAGCAGTCCGAGTAAAGCCTACGAGCAGTACTTC. Encoded protein: CASSPSKAYEQYF.

The chain carries TRBV4-2 and TRBJ2-7; D uncertain. V dropped 0 bases and J dropped 6 bases, with 9 bases sitting between them. The CDR3 has 13 amino acids. CDR1 is LGHNA and CDR2 is YNFKEQ in the germline V gene. CDR3 sequence: CASSQDQSGEQYF. For the CDR3, the DNA is TGTGCCAGCAGCCAAGACCAATCCGGCGAGCAGTACTTC.

The chain employs TRBV7-8 and TRBJ2-6, with D unresolved. The CDR3 is 16 residues long. The V gene lost 1 base and the J gene lost 2 bases, with 9 bases spanning the gap. Germline values: CDR1 SGHVS, CDR2 FQNEAQ. The CDR3 reads CASSLDFSAGANVLTF. The CDR3 DNA reads TGTGCCAGCAGCTTAGATTTCTCGGCTGGGGCCAACGTCCTGACTTTC.

This clone has just a few counts. The V and J genes are TRBV10-1 and TRBJ2-3; D perhaps matches TRBD2 (6 bases). Trimming stripped 6 bases from V and 6 bases from J, with 10 bases between. Germline V gene data show CDR1 as WNHNN and CDR2 as SYGVQD (reference sequence). This CDR3 region has 12 residues. The CDR3 nucleotides read TGCGCCAGCAGCGGGAGCGGGGATACGCAGTATTTT. This encodes CASSGSGDTQYF.